The present entry profiles one T cell receptor beta chain with its context. The target antigen is unknown. This entry is derived from a study of T-cell reconstitution after alpha-beta-depleted transplantation in children. The study, taken as a whole, reports: At one year after transplant, newly produced T cells mostly accounted for T-cell counts and diversity. Diversity of TCRbeta at day 60 was high in some patients, arising from surviving recipient T cells and thymic progenitors. Two months or so post-transplant, alpha-beta T cells reportedly derived from several hundred expanded graft clones.

After removal of 3 bases from V and 1 base from J, the junction contained 6 bases not matched to a gene. The CDR3 covers 16 residues. Preparation of the TCRbeta library used unique molecular identifiers. In TCRdb, the PCR reads were re-called with MiXCR into one record per CDR3 protein. The table lists just under 250,000 distinct CDR3 sequences, 25% of them singletons, with roughly 2.6% in the top ten. Material: PBMCs, obtained before TCRalphabeta/CD19-depleted stem cell transplant. The chain uses TRBV12-3 or TRBV12-4 and TRBJ2-1; 7 bases agree with TRBD2. This clonotype was sampled from a girl aged 2 to 10 with Fanconi anemia, due to receive a stem cell transplant. CDR3 DNA: TGTGCCAGCAGTTTTTGGGGGGGGGGTTCCTACAATGAGCAGTTCTTC. Encoded protein: CASSFWGGGSYNEQFF.